The entry that follows covers one T cell receptor beta chain sequence. The data belong to a study of early T cells in non-severe SARS-CoV-2 infection. TCRdb processed the 5' RACE reads anew with MiXCR; each CDR3 protein has one entry. The sample comprises 75,000 to 90,000 distinct CDR3 sequences, about 15% of which are singletons, and less than 6% rests with the top ten. The specimen sequenced was whole blood. The TCR originated in an adult who was a healthcare worker with PCR-confirmed SARS-CoV-2 infection or an uninfected control (not recorded which).

In DNA form, the CDR3 reads TGCGCCAGCAGCGTCCGGGGGCGCGCCTACGAGCAGTACTTC. The encoded protein is CASSVRGRAYEQYF. V gene TRBV5-1 combines with J gene TRBJ2-7, with D possibly being TRBD1 or TRBD2 (6 bases each). Germline V CDR1 and CDR2: SGHRS, YFSETQ. The CDR3 consists of 14 residues. V was pared by 4 bases and J by 2 bases, with 13 bases between.